This entry is about one TCR beta chain. This specimen belongs to a study of blood T cell repertoires in COVID-19. Study information: The samples span acute and convalescent COVID-19 from the United States, Italy and Spain. The cDNA or gDNA used as material had been derived from T cells, B-cell-depleted T cells, or PBMCs.

Authors' processing steps: The assay estimated nucleated cells by amplifying reference gene primers. Assay: immunoSEQ multiplex PCR; the TCRdb copy retains only in-frame clones and omits some. That table supplies the V and J calls and clone size; D and trimming were determined from the DNA. The table records roughly 120,000 clones, 90% of them present only once. Sequenced material: peripheral blood. This sequence originates from a human donor with active COVID-19. The donor label of this sample is uncertain.

The CDR3 spells CASSLRLLAGRDTQYF. CDR3 coding DNA: TGTGCCAGCAGCTTACGTTTGCTAGCGGGGCGGGATACGCAGTATTTT. V gene TRBV13 combines with J gene TRBJ2-3; 9 nucleotides match TRBD2. The CDR3 has 16 amino acids. Germline trimming cut 2 bases from V and 6 bases from J; bases unmatched to any gene: 9. Per germline, CDR1 PRHDT and CDR2 FYEKMQ (reference sequence).